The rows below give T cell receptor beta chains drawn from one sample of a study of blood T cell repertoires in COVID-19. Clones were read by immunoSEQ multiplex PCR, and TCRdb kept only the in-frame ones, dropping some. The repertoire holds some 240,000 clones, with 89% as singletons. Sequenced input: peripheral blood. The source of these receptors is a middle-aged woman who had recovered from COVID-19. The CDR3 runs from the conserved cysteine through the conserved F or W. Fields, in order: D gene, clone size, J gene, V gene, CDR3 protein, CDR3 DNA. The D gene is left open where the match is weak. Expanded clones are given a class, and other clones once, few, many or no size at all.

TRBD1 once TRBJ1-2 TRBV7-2 CASSSGQANYGYTF TGTGCCAGCAGCAGCGGACAGGCGAACTATGGCTACACCTTC
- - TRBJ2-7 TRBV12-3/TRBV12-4 CASSYQYEQYF TGTGCCAGCAGTTATCAGTACGAGCAGTACTTC
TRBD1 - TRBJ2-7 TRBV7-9 CASSQVMGTGIYEQYF TGTGCCAGCAGCCAAGTTATGGGGACAGGGATCTACGAGCAGTACTTC
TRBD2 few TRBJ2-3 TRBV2 CASSSDGTRGKDTQYF TGTGCCAGCAGTTCCGACGGGACTAGAGGGAAAGATACGCAGTATTTT
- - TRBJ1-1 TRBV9 CASSAGNTGSNTEAFF TGTGCCAGCAGCGCCGGGAATACAGGGTCCAACACTGAAGCTTTCTTT
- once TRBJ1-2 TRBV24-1 CATSDFGRGHGYTF TGTGCCACCAGTGATTTCGGCAGGGGTCATGGCTACACCTTC
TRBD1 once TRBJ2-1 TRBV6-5 CASTKGQGRNEQFF TGTGCCAGCACAAAGGGACAGGGGCGAAATGAGCAGTTCTTC
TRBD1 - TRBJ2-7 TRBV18 CASSPLRTGSSYEQYF TGTGCCAGCTCCCCGCTAAGGACAGGGAGCTCCTACGAGCAGTACTTC
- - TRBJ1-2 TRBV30 CATRDVGGYTF TGTGCCACCCGCGATGTTGGTGGCTACACCTTC
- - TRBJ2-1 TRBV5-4 CASSAGGEVVHNEQFF TGTGCCAGCAGCGCGGGTGGGGAGGTCGTGCACAATGAGCAGTTCTTC
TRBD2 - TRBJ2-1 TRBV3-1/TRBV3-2 CASSQDFGGTSGSTEQFF TGTGCCAGCAGCCAAGACTTTGGGGGGACTAGCGGGAGTACTGAGCAGTTCTTC
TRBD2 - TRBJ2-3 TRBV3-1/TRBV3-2 CASSQGLAVSTDTQYF TGTGCCAGCAGCCAAGGGCTAGCGGTCAGCACAGATACGCAGTATTTT
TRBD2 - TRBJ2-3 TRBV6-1 CASSERSGRGGTDTQYF TGTGCCAGCAGTGAAAGATCGGGACGGGGGGGCACAGATACGCAGTATTTT
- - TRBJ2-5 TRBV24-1 CATSDGVAQYF TGTGCCACCAGTGATGGAGTGGCCCAGTACTTC
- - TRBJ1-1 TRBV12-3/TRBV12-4 CASRDGTNTEAFF TGTGCCAGCAGGGACGGGACAAATACTGAAGCTTTCTTT
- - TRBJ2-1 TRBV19 CASMGGLSYNEQFF TGTGCCAGTATGGGGGGACTTTCCTACAATGAGCAGTTCTTC
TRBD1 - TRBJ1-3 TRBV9 CASSAGQGNTIYF TGTGCCAGCAGCGCAGGACAGGGGAACACCATATATTTT
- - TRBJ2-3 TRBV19 CASSIAADTQYF TGTGCCAGTAGTATAGCGGCAGATACGCAGTATTTT
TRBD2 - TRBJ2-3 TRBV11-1 CASSLERGTQYF TGTGCCAGCAGCTTAGAGCGGGGTACGCAGTATTTT
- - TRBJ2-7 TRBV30 CAWSTITEQYF TGTGCCTGGAGTACTATCACCGAGCAGTACTTC
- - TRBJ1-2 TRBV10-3 CATTTLSHGYTF TGTGCCACGACAACCTTAAGTCATGGCTACACCTTC
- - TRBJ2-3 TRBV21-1 CASSKVVASRGTDTQYF TGTGCCAGCAGCAAAGTCGTGGCTTCTAGGGGGACAGATACGCAGTATTTT
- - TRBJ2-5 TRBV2 CASKRGGQETQYF TGTGCCAGCAAACGGGGTGGCCAAGAGACCCAGTACTTC
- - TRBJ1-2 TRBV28 CASSFSPQLGGYTF TGTGCCAGCAGTTTTTCGCCACAGCTGGGTGGCTACACCTTC
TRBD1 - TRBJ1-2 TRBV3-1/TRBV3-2 CASSPTKTGNYGYTF TGTGCCAGCAGCCCCACTAAGACAGGGAACTATGGCTACACCTTC
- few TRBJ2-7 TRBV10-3 CAISETQGGPSEQYF TGTGCCATCAGTGAGACCCAGGGGGGCCCCTCCGAGCAGTACTTC
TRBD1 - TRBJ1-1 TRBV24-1 CATSDLVRQGGTEAFF TGTGCCACCAGTGATTTGGTGCGGCAGGGGGGCACTGAAGCTTTCTTT
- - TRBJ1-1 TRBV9 CASSVVFSAEAFF TGTGCCAGCAGCGTAGTTTTCTCGGCTGAAGCTTTCTTT
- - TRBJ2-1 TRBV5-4 CASSLSGSAYNEQFF TGTGCCAGCAGCTTGTCGGGGAGTGCCTACAATGAGCAGTTCTTC
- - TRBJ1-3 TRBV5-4 CASSLDGVNTIYF TGTGCCAGCAGCTTGGACGGGGTAAACACCATATATTTT
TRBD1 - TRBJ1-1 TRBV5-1 CASSVGQAEAFF TGCGCCAGCAGCGTGGGACAGGCTGAAGCTTTCTTT
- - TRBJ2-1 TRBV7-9 CASTPGTSYNEQFF TGTGCCAGCACCCCCGGGACATCATACAATGAGCAGTTCTTC
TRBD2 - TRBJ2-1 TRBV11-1 CASSLAAGGGARDEQFF TGTGCCAGCAGCTTAGCCGCGGGCGGGGGGGCCAGGGATGAGCAGTTCTTC
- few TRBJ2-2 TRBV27 CASSATQGTGELFF TGTGCCAGCAGTGCGACGCAGGGTACCGGGGAGCTGTTTTTT
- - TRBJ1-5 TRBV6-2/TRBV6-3 CASSYDQFDSNQPQHF TGTGCCAGCAGTTACGATCAGTTCGATAGCAATCAGCCCCAGCATTTT
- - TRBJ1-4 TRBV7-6 CASSPGQIRLFF TGTGCCAGCAGTCCGGGACAAATCCGACTGTTTTTT
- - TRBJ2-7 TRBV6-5 CASHPGVGYEQYF TGTGCCAGCCATCCAGGGGTTGGATACGAGCAGTACTTC
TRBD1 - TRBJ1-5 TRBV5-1 CASSLYPGGDQPQHF TGCGCCAGCAGCTTGTACCCAGGGGGCGATCAGCCCCAGCATTTT
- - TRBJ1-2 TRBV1 CTSSQGQGAQGYGYTF TGCACCAGCAGCCAAGGACAGGGGGCTCAGGGCTATGGCTACACCTTC
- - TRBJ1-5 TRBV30 CAWSVRDNQPQHF TGTGCCTGGAGTGTCCGGGACAATCAGCCCCAGCATTTT
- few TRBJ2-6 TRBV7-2 CASSATLSGANVLTF TGTGCCAGCAGCGCGACACTCTCTGGGGCCAACGTCCTGACTTTC
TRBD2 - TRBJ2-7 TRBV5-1 CASSFGGVRTEQYF TGCGCCAGCAGCTTTGGGGGGGTGAGAACCGAGCAGTACTTC
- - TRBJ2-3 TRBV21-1 CASSKVADLRGDTQYF TGTGCCAGCAGCAAAGTCGCGGACCTCAGGGGAGATACGCAGTATTTT
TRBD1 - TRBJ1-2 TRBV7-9 CASASGGTGGRNGYTF TGTGCCAGCGCGTCCGGCGGGACAGGGGGCAGGAATGGCTACACCTTC
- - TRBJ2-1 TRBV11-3 CASSFGQLNNEQFF TGTGCCAGCAGCTTTGGACAGCTTAACAATGAGCAGTTCTTC
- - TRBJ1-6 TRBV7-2 CASSLASRGSNSPLHF TGTGCCAGCAGCTTAGCAAGTAGGGGTTCTAATTCACCCCTCCACTTT
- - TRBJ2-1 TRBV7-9 CASTATGQSYNEQFF TGTGCCAGCACCGCAACAGGCCAGTCCTACAATGAGCAGTTCTTC